This T cell receptor beta chain originates from a study of OX40 agonist ivuxolimab in advanced cancers. Study-wide background: Patients receiving dose escalation had hepatocellular carcinoma, melanoma, renal cell or head and neck cancer. Antecedent anti-PD-1, anti-PD-L1 or anti-CTLA-4 therapy was permissible, with roughly 36% having received some.

Patients were excluded for autoimmune disease history or systemic immunosuppression. The length of the CDR3 is 15 residues. Germline V gives CDR1 ENHRY, CDR2 SYGVKD. The V gene end was trimmed by 6 bases and the J gene end by 2 bases; junction bases not matched to a gene: 6. Sequencing used immunoSEQ multiplex PCR; TCRdb keeps in-frame clones, though not all of them. The table shows around 91,000 clones, with nearly 90% occurring only once. The V call is TRBV10-3, the J call TRBJ2-1, with TRBD2 matching over 8 bases. This sequence was found in an adult with an advanced solid tumor such as melanoma, head and neck, liver or kidney cancer. The source was CD4+ or CD8+ T cells sorted from blood, collected in a trial of the OX40 agonist ivuxolimab. CDR3 coding DNA: TGTGCCATCAGACGAGCGGGAGTCCCCTACAATGAGCAGTTCTTC. This gives the protein CAIRRAGVPYNEQFF.